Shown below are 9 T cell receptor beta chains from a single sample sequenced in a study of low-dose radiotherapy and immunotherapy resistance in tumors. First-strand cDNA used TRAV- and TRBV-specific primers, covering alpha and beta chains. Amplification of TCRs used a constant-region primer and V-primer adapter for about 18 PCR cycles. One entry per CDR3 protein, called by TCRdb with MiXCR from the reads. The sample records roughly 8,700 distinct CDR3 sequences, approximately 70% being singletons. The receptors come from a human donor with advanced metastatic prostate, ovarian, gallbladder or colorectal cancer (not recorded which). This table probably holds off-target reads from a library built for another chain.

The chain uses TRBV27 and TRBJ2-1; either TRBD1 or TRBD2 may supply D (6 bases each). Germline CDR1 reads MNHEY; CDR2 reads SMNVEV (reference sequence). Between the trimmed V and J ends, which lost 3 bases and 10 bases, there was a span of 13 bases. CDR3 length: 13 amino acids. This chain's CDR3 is CASSFQTGAEQFF. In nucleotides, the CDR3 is TGTGCCAGCAGTTTCCAGACGGGGGCAGAGCAGTTCTTC.

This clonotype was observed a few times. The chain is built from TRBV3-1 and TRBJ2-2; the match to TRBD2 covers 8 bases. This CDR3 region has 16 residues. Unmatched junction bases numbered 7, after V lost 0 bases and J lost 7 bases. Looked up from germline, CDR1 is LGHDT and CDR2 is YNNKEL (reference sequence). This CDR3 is CASSQDGAGAGGELFF. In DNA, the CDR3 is TGTGCCAGCAGCCAAGATGGAGCGGGGGCTGGCGGGGAGCTGTTTTTT.

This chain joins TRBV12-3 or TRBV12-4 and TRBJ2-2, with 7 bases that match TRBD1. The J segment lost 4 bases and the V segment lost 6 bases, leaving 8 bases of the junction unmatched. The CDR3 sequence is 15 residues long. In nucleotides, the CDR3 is TGTGCCAGCAGCCCAACAGGGGTTGCCACCGGGGAGCTGTTTTTT. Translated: CASSPTGVATGELFF.

CDR3 sequence: CASSLASGSQGETQYF. The CDR3 coding sequence is TGTGCCAGCAGCTTAGCTAGCGGGAGTCAAGGAGAGACCCAGTACTTC. The chain has TRBV11-2 and TRBJ2-5, with TRBD2 identical over 10 bases. Germline CDR1 reads SGHAT; CDR2 reads FQNNGV. V shed 1 base and J 4 bases; nucleotides not matched to a gene: 6. The CDR3 is 16 residues long.

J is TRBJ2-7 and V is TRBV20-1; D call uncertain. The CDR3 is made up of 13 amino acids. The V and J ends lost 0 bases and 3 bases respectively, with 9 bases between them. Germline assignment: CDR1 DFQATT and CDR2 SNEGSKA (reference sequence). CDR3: CSARDEELYEQYF. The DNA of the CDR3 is TGCAGTGCTAGAGATGAGGAACTCTACGAGCAGTACTTC.

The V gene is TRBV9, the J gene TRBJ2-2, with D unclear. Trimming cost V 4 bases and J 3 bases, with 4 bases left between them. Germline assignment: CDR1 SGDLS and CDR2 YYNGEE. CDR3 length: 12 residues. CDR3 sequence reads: CASSTHTGELFF. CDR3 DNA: TGTGCCAGCAGCACCCACACCGGGGAGCTGTTTTTT.

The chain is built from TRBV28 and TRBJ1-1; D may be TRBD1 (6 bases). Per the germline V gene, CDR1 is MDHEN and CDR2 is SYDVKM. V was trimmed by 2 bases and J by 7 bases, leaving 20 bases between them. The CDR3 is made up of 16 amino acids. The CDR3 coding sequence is TGTGCCAGCAGTTTAGTCGGGGGCGCGGGCCCCGTTGAAGCTTTCTTT. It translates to CASSLVGGAGPVEAFF.

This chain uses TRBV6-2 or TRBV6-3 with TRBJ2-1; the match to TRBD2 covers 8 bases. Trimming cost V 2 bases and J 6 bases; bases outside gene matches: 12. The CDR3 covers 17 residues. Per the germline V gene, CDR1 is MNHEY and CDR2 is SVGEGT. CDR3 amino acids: CASSYEVLAGGGNEQFF. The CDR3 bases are TGTGCCAGCAGTTACGAGGTCTTGGCGGGAGGAGGCAATGAGCAGTTCTTC.

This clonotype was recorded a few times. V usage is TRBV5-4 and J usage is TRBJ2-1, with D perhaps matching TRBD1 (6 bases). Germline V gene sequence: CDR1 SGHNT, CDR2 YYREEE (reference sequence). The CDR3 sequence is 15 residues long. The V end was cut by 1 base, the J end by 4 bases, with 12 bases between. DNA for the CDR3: TGTGCCAGCAGCTTGTTTCAGGGGCGGTACAATGAGCAGTTCTTC. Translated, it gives CASSLFQGRYNEQFF.